This TCR beta chain was recorded in a study of radiotherapy plus CTLA-4 blockade in lung cancer. Study-wide findings and caveats: Response, reportedly, was best predicted by interferon-beta along with early blood T cell clone dynamics.

Assay: immunoSEQ multiplex PCR; the TCRdb copy retains only in-frame clones and omits some. The sample has tens of thousands of clones, approximately 84% seen once. In regard to this clone: Its specificity is unknown.

The sample was peripheral blood, taken from a patient treated with radiotherapy plus ipilimumab. This receptor was obtained from a human donor with non-small cell lung cancer who had stable disease on radiotherapy plus ipilimumab.

In DNA form, the CDR3 reads TGTGCCAGCAGCTTAGAGGGGACTAGCGGGGTAAATGAGCAGTTCTTC. Protein product: CASSLEGTSGVNEQFF. The rearrangement links TRBV7-3 to TRBJ2-1; 13 bases match TRBD2. Trimming took 2 bases from V and 7 from J; bases not matched to a gene: 5. The germline gives CDR1 SGHTA, CDR2 FQGTGA. The CDR3 loop spans 16 amino acids.